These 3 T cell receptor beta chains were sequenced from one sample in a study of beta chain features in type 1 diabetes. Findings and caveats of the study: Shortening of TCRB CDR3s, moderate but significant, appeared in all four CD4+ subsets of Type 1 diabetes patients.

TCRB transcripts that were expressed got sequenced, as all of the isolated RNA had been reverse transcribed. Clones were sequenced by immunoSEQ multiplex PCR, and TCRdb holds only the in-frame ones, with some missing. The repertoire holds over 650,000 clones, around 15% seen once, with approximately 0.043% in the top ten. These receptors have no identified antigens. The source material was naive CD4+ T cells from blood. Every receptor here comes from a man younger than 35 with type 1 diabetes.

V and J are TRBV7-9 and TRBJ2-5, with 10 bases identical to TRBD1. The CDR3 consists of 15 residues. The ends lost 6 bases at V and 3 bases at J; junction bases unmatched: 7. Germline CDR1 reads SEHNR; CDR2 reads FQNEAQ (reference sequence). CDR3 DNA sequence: TGTGCCAGCAGATTGGGACAGGGGAATGAAGAGACCCAGTACTTC. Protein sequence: CASRLGQGNEETQYF.

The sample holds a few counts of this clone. The DNA of the CDR3 is TGCGCCAGCAGCTTGGGAACTGGCAAAAACATTCAGTACTTC. It is translated as CASSLGTGKNIQYF. The chain is built from TRBV5-1 and TRBJ2-4; D unclear. Trimming removed 0 bases at V and 3 bases at J, with 7 bases between. The germline CDR1 and CDR2 sequences are SGHRS and YFSETQ. This CDR3 has 14 residues.

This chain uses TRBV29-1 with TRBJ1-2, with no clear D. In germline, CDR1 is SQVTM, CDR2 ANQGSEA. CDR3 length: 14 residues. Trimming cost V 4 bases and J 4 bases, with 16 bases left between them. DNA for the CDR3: TGCAGCGTTGCGGTCAGCCTCGGTGGCTATGGCTACACCTTC. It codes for CSVAVSLGGYGYTF.